This section outlines one TCR beta chain sequence together with its context. Its target is unknown. Generated by immunoSEQ multiplex PCR, the TCRdb table keeps only in-frame clones and is missing some. The profile shows roughly 31,000 clones, 60% to 80% of them singletons. This specimen belongs to a study of CD4 T cells in relation to SARS-CoV-2 and coronaviruses. The CDR3 covers 14 residues. V gave up 3 bases and J gave up 9 bases; unmatched junction bases: 4. The germline V gene has CDR1 SGHTA and CDR2 FQGNSA. CD4+ T cells from unexposed donors were obtained before the COVID-19 pandemic (2011-2018). Isolation of CD4+ T cells took place after about 9 days in culture. Cells permitting, SARS-CoV-2 S/N and four cold-coronavirus spikes were tested on unexposed-donor CD4+ T cells. Points from the study as a whole: Compared with monoreactive clones, crossreactive clones showed significantly weaker SARS-CoV-2 expansion. In approximately 71% of donors, memory CD4+ clonotypes crossrecognized SARS-CoV-2 and at least one common cold coronavirus spike. Each donor contributed either pre-pandemic or post-infection samples, not both.

The chain carries TRBV7-2 and TRBJ2-1, with 11 bases identical to TRBD1. The source is a human donor in good health. Sequences were obtained from CD4+ T cells from PBMCs, cultured in vitro. Here the CDR3 DNA reads TGTGCCAGCAGCTTGGGACAGGGGGTAGGTGAGCAGTTCTTC. Translating gives CASSLGQGVGEQFF.